Listed below are T cell receptor beta chains from one sample, sequenced in a study of CD8 T cells in Susac syndrome. TCRdb re-called the immunoSEQ multiplex PCR reads with MiXCR, one entry per CDR3 protein. Here the sample spans some 130,000 distinct CDR3 sequences, about 95% being singletons. Sequencing input: CD8+ T cells from PBMCs. The receptors were sampled from a human donor with Susac syndrome. Both conserved end residues are part of each CDR3.

TRBJ2-1 | TRBV27 | CASSSGLGDEQFF
TRBJ2-7 | TRBV12-3/TRBV12-4 | CASSLSRRDYEQYF
TRBJ1-5 | TRBV11-2 | CASSTENQPQHF
TRBJ2-1 | TRBV27 | CASSTSGSYGWNEQFF
TRBJ2-4 | TRBV2 | CASGGGIAKNIQYF
TRBJ2-2 | TRBV7-2 | CASSQLLSNGELFF
TRBJ2-7 | TRBV5-6 | CASSLVTGREEQYF
TRBJ2-5 | TRBV28 | CASRGLAGGPVETQYF
TRBJ1-4 | TRBV6-5 | CASSPWEFPEKLFF
TRBJ2-7 | TRBV27 | CASSPRQQGLNSYEQYF
TRBJ1-2 | TRBV4-1 | CASSQESDYGYTF
TRBJ2-2 | TRBV7-2 | CASSTPGGTGELFF
TRBJ2-5 | TRBV20-1 | CSARDPIYQETQYF
TRBJ2-3 | TRBV7-8 | CASSPLQGETDTQYF
TRBJ2-2 | TRBV27 | CASSLRTGGTGELFF
TRBJ2-5 | TRBV7-9 | CASSTAPSHPQETQYF
TRBJ1-5 | TRBV27 | CASSWTGSNQPQHF
TRBJ2-1 | TRBV27 | CASGSKRETYNEQFF
TRBJ1-3 | TRBV6-2/TRBV6-3 | CASSYSARLPGQGLLSGNTIYF
TRBJ1-5 | TRBV28 | CASLPRSNQPQHF
TRBJ1-2 | TRBV15 | CATSEEDRYYGYTF
TRBJ2-1 | TRBV5-1 | CASSPSVDSANNEQFF
TRBJ1-2 | TRBV29-1 | CSVESSPEYGYTF
TRBJ2-7 | TRBV4-1 | CASSPSRGSYEQYF
TRBJ2-3 | TRBV12-3/TRBV12-4 | CASSWDRSTDTQYF
TRBJ2-5 | TRBV6-1 | CASRSPEPRGGETQYF
TRBJ2-5 | TRBV12-3/TRBV12-4 | CASSKGTSATTQYF
TRBJ2-7 | TRBV9 | CASSVVGAGYEQYF
TRBJ1-2 | TRBV12-3/TRBV12-4 | CASSLGQGYYGYTF
TRBJ2-7 | TRBV19 | CASSPGTDEQYF
TRBJ2-1 | TRBV20-1 | CSARDQGGTSIYEQFF
TRBJ2-5 | TRBV12-3/TRBV12-4 | CASSLEGEGPQETQYF
TRBJ2-3 | TRBV4-1 | CASSPFLAGGRTDTQYF
TRBJ2-3 | TRBV6-5 | CASSPGQHSTDTQYF
TRBJ1-2 | TRBV11-2 | CASRVLVQRTGGIPHYGYTF
TRBJ2-1 | TRBV9 | CASSVWGGEEQFF
TRBJ1-1 | TRBV7-2 | CASSFERVDRDTEAFF
TRBJ1-1 | TRBV11-2 | CASSQTSGSNTEAFF
TRBJ1-1 | TRBV7-3 | CASTTTFGGGTEAFF
TRBJ1-2 | TRBV27 | CASSLSVYGLANYGYTF
TRBJ2-1 | TRBV7-9 | CASSPKSGRAYNEQFF
TRBJ1-2 | TRBV4-1 | CASSQDQGVDGYTF
TRBJ1-1 | TRBV3-1 | CASSQIFNTEAFF
TRBJ1-1 | TRBV3-1 | CASSQVFSFLGRNTEAFF
TRBJ2-2 | TRBV10-3 | CAISATGGQNTGELFF
TRBJ2-7 | TRBV9 | CASSVGRGAYEQYF
TRBJ2-2 | TRBV24-1 | CATSDLLSAAGELFF
TRBJ2-3 | TRBV4-1 | CASSPHGAQGDTQYF
TRBJ1-1 | TRBV12-3/TRBV12-4 | CASSPWTDGAEAFF
TRBJ2-5 | TRBV30 | CAWSVAPTSGRRETQYF
TRBJ2-1 | TRBV9 | CASSVVREQAEQFF
TRBJ1-4 | TRBV9 | CASSVNSYNEKLFF
TRBJ2-1 | TRBV4-1 | CASSQVTNQGQFF
TRBJ2-2 | TRBV6-5 | CASISDGELFF
TRBJ2-2 | TRBV13 | CASSLGRDPGELFF
TRBJ1-1 | TRBV12-3/TRBV12-4 | CASSFSGGENTEAFF
TRBJ1-5 | TRBV4-1 | CASSQGFGGSNQPQHF
TRBJ1-1 | TRBV20-1 | CSAFNWIMNTEAFF